These T cell receptor beta chains were read from a single sample in a study of vaccination and CD4 T cells after COVID-19. TCRdb re-analysed the PCR reads in MiXCR, keeping a single row per CDR3 protein. The sample has 20,000 to 25,000 distinct CDR3 sequences, over 40% seen once. No antigen has been assigned to these receptors. The source material was CD4+ T cells from blood, cultured in vitro, sampled about 7 months after SARS-CoV-2 vaccination. The source is a human donor who had recovered from COVID-19. The CDR3 runs from the conserved cysteine through the conserved F or W. D genes are given only for firm matches. Only part of the rows carry a size: once, few, many, or a class if the clone is expanded.

abundance: NA
j_gene: TRBJ1-6
v_gene: TRBV6-4
d_gene: NA
CDR3nt: TGTGCCAGCAGCCAGGGAGCGCATAATTCACCCCTCCACTTT
CDR3aa: CASSQGAHNSPLHF

abundance: NA
j_gene: TRBJ2-5
v_gene: TRBV5-1
d_gene: NA
CDR3nt: TGCGCCAGCAGCTTGCAGGGGGGCGAGACCCAGTACTTC
CDR3aa: CASSLQGGETQYF

abundance: few
j_gene: TRBJ2-6
v_gene: TRBV28
d_gene: TRBD1
CDR3nt: TGTGCCAGCAGCGAACCGGGCGGACAGGGGGCGTGGGGGGCCAACGTCCTGACTTTC
CDR3aa: CASSEPGGQGAWGANVLTF

abundance: few
j_gene: TRBJ2-7
v_gene: TRBV7-6
d_gene: NA
CDR3nt: TGTGCCAGCAGCTTCAGCGGCTATCCGCAGTACTTC
CDR3aa: CASSFSGYPQYF

abundance: NA
j_gene: TRBJ2-5
v_gene: TRBV5-4
d_gene: TRBD2
CDR3nt: TGTGCCAGCAGCTTGTTTACGGGAGGACAAGAGACCCAGTACTTC
CDR3aa: CASSLFTGGQETQYF

abundance: NA
j_gene: TRBJ2-5
v_gene: TRBV7-3
d_gene: NA
CDR3nt: TGTGCCAGCAGCTTATTGAGTGGAGGGACCCAGTACTTC
CDR3aa: CASSLLSGGTQYF

abundance: NA
j_gene: TRBJ2-1
v_gene: TRBV19
d_gene: TRBD2
CDR3nt: TGTGCCAGTAGTAATAGCGGGGGATTCCGCTCCTACAATGAGCAGTTCTTC
CDR3aa: CASSNSGGFRSYNEQFF

abundance: NA
j_gene: TRBJ1-1
v_gene: TRBV6-5
d_gene: NA
CDR3nt: TGTGCCAGCAGTTACAGGCAGGGGTCTCACACTGAAGCTTTCTTT
CDR3aa: CASSYRQGSHTEAFF

abundance: NA
j_gene: TRBJ2-7
v_gene: TRBV10-1
d_gene: NA
CDR3nt: TGCGCCAGCAGTGAGTCGCAACTCGACTACGAGCAGTACTTC
CDR3aa: CASSESQLDYEQYF

abundance: few
j_gene: TRBJ1-5
v_gene: TRBV6-5
d_gene: NA
CDR3nt: TGTGCCAGCAGTTTGGCAGGTTATCAGCCCCAGCATTTT
CDR3aa: CASSLAGYQPQHF

abundance: few
j_gene: TRBJ2-7
v_gene: TRBV6-1
d_gene: NA
CDR3nt: TGTGCCAGCACGGAGTATGCGGGAACCTACGAGCAGTACTTC
CDR3aa: CASTEYAGTYEQYF

abundance: NA
j_gene: TRBJ2-7
v_gene: TRBV28
d_gene: TRBD2
CDR3nt: TGTGCCAGCAGTTTAGCGGGAGCCTACGAGCAGTACTTC
CDR3aa: CASSLAGAYEQYF

abundance: few
j_gene: TRBJ2-1
v_gene: TRBV7-6
d_gene: NA
CDR3nt: TGTGCCAGCAGCTTAGTCGGGGGGGACAGTAACAATGAGCAGTTCTTC
CDR3aa: CASSLVGGDSNNEQFF

abundance: NA
j_gene: TRBJ2-2
v_gene: TRBV5-1
d_gene: NA
CDR3nt: TGCGCCAGCAGCCCCATACCGAACACCGGGGAGCTGTTTTTT
CDR3aa: CASSPIPNTGELFF

abundance: NA
j_gene: TRBJ2-5
v_gene: TRBV6-2/TRBV6-3
d_gene: NA
CDR3nt: TGTGCCAGCAGTTACGCGGTCAGATGGGAGACCCAGTACTTC
CDR3aa: CASSYAVRWETQYF

abundance: NA
j_gene: TRBJ2-7
v_gene: TRBV28
d_gene: NA
CDR3nt: TGTGCCAGCAGCCAACCCCCCACAGACTACGAGCAGTACTTC
CDR3aa: CASSQPPTDYEQYF

abundance: NA
j_gene: TRBJ2-7
v_gene: TRBV7-8
d_gene: NA
CDR3nt: TGTGCCAGCAGCTTAAATACGGACAGTAGGTTCTACGAGCAGTACTTC
CDR3aa: CASSLNTDSRFYEQYF